This TCR beta chain was recovered during a study of response to subunit inactivated influenza vaccine. This clonotype came up many times. Trimming cost V 5 bases and J 4 bases, with 15 bases left between them. The CDR3 is made up of 15 amino acids. Germline CDR1 reads SGHNT; CDR2 reads YENEEA. TCRdb reanalysed the RT-PCR reads using MiXCR and keeps one entry per CDR3 protein. This table holds 650,000 to 700,000 distinct CDR3 sequences, less than 20% found once. Sequenced here: PBMCs from blood, sampled about 13 days after vaccination. The chain carries TRBV11-3 and TRBJ2-1; D possibly uses TRBD1 or TRBD2 (5 bases each). The source of this sequence is a man in his fifties or sixties who received an inactivated influenza vaccine. The DNA of the CDR3 is TGTGCCAGCAGCCCGGGACCGTTACGGTACAATGAGCAGTTCTTC. Protein: CASSPGPLRYNEQFF.